Listed here are 24 T cell receptor beta chains from one sample, sequenced in a study of human T cells and chemical hapten exposure. Time point meaning: patch test 2, 6 weeks after DPC sensitization. Treatment denoted: therapeutic diphenylcyclopropenone sensitization with weekly scalp DPC. TCRdb re-called the RACE reads with MiXCR, one entry per CDR3 protein. The table has some 150,000 distinct CDR3 sequences, 10% to 15% seen once. The input for sequencing was whole blood, taken in connection with sensitization to the hapten diphenylcyclopropenone (DPC). The receptors come from a woman aged 45-65 years with alopecia areata. Some clones in this sample may be carry-over from other donors' samples.

The CDR3 bases are TGCAGCGGCACCCGGGACATCAAGCACAATGAGCAGTTCTTC. Its protein is CSGTRDIKHNEQFF. The chain links TRBV29-1 to TRBJ2-1; the D gene is possibly TRBD1 (6 bases). Germline V CDR1 and CDR2: SQVTM, ANQGSEA. Trimming cost V 7 bases and J 5 bases, with 18 bases left between them. CDR3 length equals 14 residues.

The chain couples TRBV29-1 to TRBJ2-7; 9 bases fit TRBD1. CDR1 SQVTM and CDR2 ANQGSEA come from the germline V gene. V trimming: 7 bases; J trimming: 2 bases; junction bases outside the gene matches: 6. This CDR3 contains 13 residues. CDR3 DNA sequence: TGCAGCGCTACCGGGACAGGGACCTACGAGCAGTACTTC. It is translated as CSATGTGTYEQYF.

The V gene is TRBV7-2, the J gene TRBJ2-3; D call uncertain. The CDR3 contains 15 residues. Germline-derived CDR1 and CDR2 are SGHTA and FQGNSA. V was trimmed by 2 bases and J by 3 bases, leaving 12 bases between them. The CDR3 bases are TGTGCCAGCAGCTTATTTAGGGCCGGGACAGATACGCAGTATTTT. This translates into CASSLFRAGTDTQYF.

Many counts were recorded for this clonotype. Here the CDR3 reads CSVVGNTEAFF. CDR3 sequence (DNA): TGCAGCGTTGTTGGTAACACTGAAGCTTTCTTT. The chain has TRBV29-1 and TRBJ1-1; D gene unclear. Trimming took 4 bases from V and 2 from J, leaving 5 bases between them. Germline V gene sequence: CDR1 SQVTM, CDR2 ANQGSEA. This CDR3 region has 11 residues.

The chain couples TRBV5-5 to TRBJ1-6; D is uncertain. This CDR3 comprises 14 residues. Germline assignment: CDR1 SGHKS and CDR2 YYEKEE (reference sequence). Trimming stripped 0 bases from V and 7 bases from J, with 8 bases between. The CDR3 DNA reads as TGTGCCAGCAGCTTGGTCCAGCCAAATTCACCCCTCCACTTT. Its translation is CASSLVQPNSPLHF.

This clonotype was counted ten times or more. The chain has TRBV27 and TRBJ1-1; possibly TRBD1 for D (6 bases). The CDR3 loop spans 15 amino acids. The V gene lost 5 bases and the J gene lost 4 bases, with 17 bases spanning the gap. The germline gives CDR1 MNHEY, CDR2 SMNVEV (reference sequence). The CDR3: CASSPHRVDGTEAFF. CDR3 nucleotide sequence: TGTGCCAGCAGTCCCCACAGGGTGGACGGCACTGAAGCTTTCTTT.

There are a few counts of this clonotype. This chain joins TRBV10-3 and TRBJ2-5; 9 nucleotides agree with TRBD1. The CDR3 has 14 amino acids. V trimming: 3 bases; J trimming: 6 bases; junction bases outside the gene matches: 5. Germline V gives CDR1 ENHRY, CDR2 SYGVKD. CDR3 bases: TGTGCCATCAGTGAAACAGGGGGCGGGAAGACCCAGTACTTC. Translation gives CAISETGGGKTQYF.

This clonotype was recorded many times. CDR3 sequence: CSPTGGGNSPLHF. CDR3 sequence (DNA): TGCAGCCCAACCGGCGGAGGAAATTCACCCCTCCACTTT. The chain links TRBV29-1 to TRBJ1-6; D is ambiguous. The CDR3 spans 13 residues. Germline loops: CDR1 SQVTM, CDR2 ANQGSEA. Between the trimmed V and J ends, which lost 8 bases and 7 bases, there was a span of 15 bases.

The rearrangement uses TRBV6-6 and TRBJ2-7, with D possibly matching TRBD1 (5 bases). The CDR3 spans 14 residues. V was cut by 9 bases and J by 0 bases, with 15 bases left in between. Germline V gene data show CDR1 as MNHNY and CDR2 as SVGAGI (reference sequence). CDR3 DNA: TGTGCCAGTCGCCCCCAGGGTGGCTCCTACGAGCAGTACTTC. This gives the protein CASRPQGGSYEQYF.

The J gene is TRBJ2-1, the V gene TRBV6-2 or TRBV6-3; D gene uncertain. This CDR3 contains 13 residues. CDR1 MNHEY and CDR2 SVGEGT come from the germline V gene. Trimming removed 2 bases at V and 5 bases at J, with 7 bases between. The CDR3 bases are TGTGCCAGCAGTTACGACACTCACAATGAGCAGTTCTTC. Encoded protein: CASSYDTHNEQFF.

This clonotype was recorded many times. The V call is TRBV12-3 or TRBV12-4, the J call TRBJ2-4, with D perhaps being TRBD1 or TRBD2 (5 bases each). V lost 8 bases, J lost 5 bases, and 10 bases lay in between. The CDR3 has 12 amino acids. CDR3 in amino acids: CASVGDQNIQYF. The CDR3 bases are TGTGCCAGCGTAGGGGACCAAAACATTCAGTACTTC.

The V call is TRBV18, the J call TRBJ2-7, with D possibly matching TRBD1 (6 bases). This CDR3 spans 13 amino acids. V was cut by 1 base and J by 5 bases, with 9 bases left in between. Germline CDR1 reads KGHSH; CDR2 reads LQKENI. The chain's CDR3 is CASSPLQGNEQYF. CDR3 sequence (DNA): TGTGCCAGCTCACCACTCCAGGGGAACGAGCAGTACTTC.

This clonotype came up a few times. V gene TRBV6-4 combines with J gene TRBJ2-3; 9 bases fit TRBD2. CDR1 is MRHNA, CDR2 SNTAGT, per germline. The CDR3 runs to 16 residues. V was pared by 3 bases and J by 1 base, with 5 bases of the junction left unmatched. The DNA of the CDR3 is TGTGCCAGCAGTGAACAAGCGGGAGGTGGCACAGATACGCAGTATTTT. Translation gives CASSEQAGGGTDTQYF.

The chain joins TRBV6-6 to TRBJ1-6, with D perhaps TRBD1 (5 bases). The CDR3 runs to 15 residues. Germline-derived CDR1 and CDR2 are MNHNY and SVGAGI (reference sequence). Trimming cost V 7 bases and J 7 bases, with 17 bases left between them. The CDR3 spells CASMGEGRLNSPLHF. The CDR3 DNA reads TGTGCCAGCATGGGGGAGGGGAGGTTAAATTCACCCCTCCACTTT.

This clonotype came up many times. This rearrangement joins TRBV24-1 to TRBJ1-2; a possible D gene is TRBD1 (6 bases). The CDR3 sequence is 14 residues long. Germline lookup yields CDR1 KGHDR and CDR2 SFDVKD. Trimming took 4 bases from V and 5 from J, leaving 13 bases between them. CDR3 loop: CATSDSYRVYGYTF. The CDR3 nucleotides are TGTGCCACCAGTGACTCCTACAGGGTGTATGGCTACACCTTC.

As to this clonotype: A much larger clone differs by one base, so this may be a read error. The CDR3 region has the DNA TGTGCCAGCAGGGCACTTTTAGCGCCTTCCAAAGGGGCAGATACGCAGTATTTT. It encodes CASRALLAPSKGADTQYF. The rearrangement links TRBV28 to TRBJ2-3, with D possibly called TRBD1 or TRBD2 (5 bases each). V was pared by 6 bases and J by 4 bases, with 26 bases between. CDR3 size: 18 residues. Germline assignment: CDR1 MDHEN and CDR2 SYDVKM.

This chain uses TRBV20-1 with TRBJ2-7; 13 bases line up with TRBD2. The CDR3 covers 15 residues. CDR1 and CDR2 (germline): DFQATT, SNEGSKA (reference sequence). With 3 bases clipped from V and 8 bases from J, the junction kept 10 bases outside the gene matches. CDR3 sequence reads: CSARRQLAGGPKQYF. Written as DNA, the CDR3 is TGCAGTGCTAGGCGGCAACTAGCGGGAGGGCCCAAGCAGTACTTC.

The chain couples TRBV28 to TRBJ2-5, with D perhaps TRBD1 (6 bases). Per germline, CDR1 MDHEN and CDR2 SYDVKM. V was shortened by 5 bases and J by 12 bases, with 19 bases between the two germline ends. The CDR3 has 13 residues. The CDR3 region has the DNA TGTGCCAGCAGTCGGGACACCGCTCAAGAGGAGTACTTC. Translated: CASSRDTAQEEYF.

This clonotype was seen only once. The chain couples TRBV20-1 to TRBJ2-1, with 7 bases that match TRBD1. Germline trimming cut 1 base from V and 0 bases from J; bases unmatched to any gene: 9. Germline CDR1 is DFQATT and CDR2 is SNEGSKA (reference sequence). This CDR3 comprises 17 residues. The CDR3 bases are TGCAGTGCTAGAGGACTGCCCACAGGGGACTCCTACAATGAGCAGTTCTTC. Encoded protein: CSARGLPTGDSYNEQFF.

This clonotype has at least ten counts. This chain connects TRBV7-9 to TRBJ1-5; TRBD1 agrees at 7 bases. The CDR3 is made up of 15 amino acids. From germline, CDR1 is SEHNR and CDR2 FQNEAQ (reference sequence). J was trimmed by 6 bases and V by 1 base; bases with no gene match: 6. CDR3 sequence: CASSLEGGRRQPQHF. The CDR3 nucleotides are TGTGCCAGCAGCTTAGAAGGGGGCAGGCGTCAGCCCCAGCATTTT.

The genes are TRBV9 and TRBJ2-1; tentatively, D is TRBD2 (5 bases). The CDR3 totals 14 residues. Germline V gives CDR1 SGDLS, CDR2 YYNGEE. The ends were cut back, 2 bases at V and 2 bases at J, with 8 bases in the middle. The CDR3 here is CASSVRGPYNEQFF. The CDR3 DNA reads TGTGCCAGCAGCGTTAGAGGGCCCTACAATGAGCAGTTCTTC.

This clonotype occurred a few times. The chain combines TRBV6-6 with TRBJ1-4, with 9 bases lining up with TRBD1. The V segment lost 4 bases and the J segment 5 bases; nucleotides outside the gene matches: 5. Germline V CDR1 and CDR2: MNHNY, SVGAGI (reference sequence). The CDR3 runs to 15 residues. CDR3 sequence: CASSLGQGGNEKLFF. DNA for the CDR3: TGTGCCAGCAGTTTGGGACAGGGAGGGAATGAAAAACTGTTTTTT.

The table lists this clonotype with many counts. V is TRBV6-5 and J is TRBJ2-1; 9 bases align to TRBD2. Germline V gene data show CDR1 as MNHEY and CDR2 as SVGAGI. V was clipped by 6 bases and J by 4 bases; unmatched bases: 7. The CDR3 sequence is 15 residues long. CDR3 DNA: TGTGCCAGCAGCCCAAGCGGGAGGATATACAATGAGCAGTTCTTC. Translation: CASSPSGRIYNEQFF.

In this sample, this clonotype turned up a few times. The V call is TRBV7-3, the J call TRBJ2-7, with TRBD1 matching over 8 bases. Unmatched junction bases numbered 3, after V lost 2 bases and J lost 0 bases. The CDR3 spans 15 residues. Germline CDR1 is SGHTA and CDR2 is FQGTGA. CDR3 in amino acids: CASSLAGGFSYEQYF. The CDR3 nucleotides read TGTGCCAGCAGCTTAGCAGGGGGCTTCTCCTACGAGCAGTACTTC.